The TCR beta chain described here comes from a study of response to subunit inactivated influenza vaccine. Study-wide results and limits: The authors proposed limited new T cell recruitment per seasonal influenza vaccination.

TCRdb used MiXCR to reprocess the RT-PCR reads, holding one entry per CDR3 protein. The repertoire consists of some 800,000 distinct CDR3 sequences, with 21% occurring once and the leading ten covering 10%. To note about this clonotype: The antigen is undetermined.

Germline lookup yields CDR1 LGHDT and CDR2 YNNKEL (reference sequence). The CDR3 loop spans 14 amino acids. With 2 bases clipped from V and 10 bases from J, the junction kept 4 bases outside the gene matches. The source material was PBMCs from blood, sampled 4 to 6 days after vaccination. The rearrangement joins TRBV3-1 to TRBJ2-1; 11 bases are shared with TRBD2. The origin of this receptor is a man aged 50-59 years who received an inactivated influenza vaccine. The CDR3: CASSQKLAGAEQFF. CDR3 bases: TGTGCCAGCAGCCAAAAACTAGCGGGAGCCGAGCAGTTCTTC.